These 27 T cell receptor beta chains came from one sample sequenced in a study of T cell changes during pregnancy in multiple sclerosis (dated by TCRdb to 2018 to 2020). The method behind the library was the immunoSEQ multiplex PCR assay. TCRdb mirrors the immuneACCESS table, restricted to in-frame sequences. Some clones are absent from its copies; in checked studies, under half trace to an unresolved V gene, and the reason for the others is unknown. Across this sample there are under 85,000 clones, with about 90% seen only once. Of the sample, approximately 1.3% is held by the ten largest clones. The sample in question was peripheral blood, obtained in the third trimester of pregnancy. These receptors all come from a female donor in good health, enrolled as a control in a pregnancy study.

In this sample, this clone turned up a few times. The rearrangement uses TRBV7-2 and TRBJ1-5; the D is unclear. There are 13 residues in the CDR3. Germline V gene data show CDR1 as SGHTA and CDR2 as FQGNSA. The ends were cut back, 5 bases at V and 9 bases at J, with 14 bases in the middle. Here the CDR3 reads CASSPYTGGPQHF. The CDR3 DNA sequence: TGTGCCAGCAGCCCCTATACGGGTGGGCCCCAGCATTTT.

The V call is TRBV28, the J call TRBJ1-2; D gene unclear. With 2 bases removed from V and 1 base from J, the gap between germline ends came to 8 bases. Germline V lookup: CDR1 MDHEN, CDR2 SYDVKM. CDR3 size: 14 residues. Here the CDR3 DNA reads TGTGCCAGCAGTTTAGTTGGCCTTAACTATGGCTACACCTTC. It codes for CASSLVGLNYGYTF.

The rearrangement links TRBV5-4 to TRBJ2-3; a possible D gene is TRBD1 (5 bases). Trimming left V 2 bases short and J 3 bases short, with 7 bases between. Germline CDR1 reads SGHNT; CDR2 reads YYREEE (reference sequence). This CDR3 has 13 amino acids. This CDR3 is CASSLQVTDTQYF. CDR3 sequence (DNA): TGTGCCAGCAGCTTACAGGTAACAGATACGCAGTATTTT.

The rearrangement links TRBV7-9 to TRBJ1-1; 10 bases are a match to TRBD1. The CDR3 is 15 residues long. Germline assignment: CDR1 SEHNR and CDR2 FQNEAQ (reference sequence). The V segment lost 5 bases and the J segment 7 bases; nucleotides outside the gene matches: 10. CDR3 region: CASSRGQGGSGEAFF. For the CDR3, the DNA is TGTGCCAGCAGCCGTGGACAGGGGGGGTCGGGTGAAGCTTTCTTT.

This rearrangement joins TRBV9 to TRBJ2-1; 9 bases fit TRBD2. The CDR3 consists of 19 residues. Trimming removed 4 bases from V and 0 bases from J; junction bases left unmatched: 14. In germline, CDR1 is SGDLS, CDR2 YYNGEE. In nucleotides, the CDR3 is TGTGCCAGCAGCCCCCGGGGAGTAGCGGGGGCCAGCTCCTACAATGAGCAGTTCTTC. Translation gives CASSPRGVAGASSYNEQFF.

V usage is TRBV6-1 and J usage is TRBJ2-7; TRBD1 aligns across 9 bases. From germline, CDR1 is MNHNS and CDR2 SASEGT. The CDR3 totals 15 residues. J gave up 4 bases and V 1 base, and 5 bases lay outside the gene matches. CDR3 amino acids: CASSEGRDRVYEQYF. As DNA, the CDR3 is TGTGCCAGCAGTGAAGGGCGGGACAGGGTTTACGAGCAGTACTTC.

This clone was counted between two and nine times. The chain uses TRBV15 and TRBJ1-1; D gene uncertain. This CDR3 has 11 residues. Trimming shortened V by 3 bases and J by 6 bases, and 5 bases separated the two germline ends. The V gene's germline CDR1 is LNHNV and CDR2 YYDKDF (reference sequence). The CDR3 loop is CATSSRAEAFF. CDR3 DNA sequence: TGTGCCACCAGCAGTCGTGCTGAAGCTTTCTTT.

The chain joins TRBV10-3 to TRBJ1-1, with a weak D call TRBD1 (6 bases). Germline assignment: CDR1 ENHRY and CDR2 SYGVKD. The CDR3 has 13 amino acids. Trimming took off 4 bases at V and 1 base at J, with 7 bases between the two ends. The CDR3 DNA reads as TGTGCCATCAGTGGGACAGAGAACACTGAAGCTTTCTTT. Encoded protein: CAISGTENTEAFF.

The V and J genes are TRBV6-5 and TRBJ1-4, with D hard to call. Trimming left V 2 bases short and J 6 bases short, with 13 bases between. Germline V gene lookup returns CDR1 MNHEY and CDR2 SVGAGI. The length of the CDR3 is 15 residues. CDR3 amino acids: CASSYRSGGYEKLFF. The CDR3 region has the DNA TGTGCCAGCAGTTACAGATCCGGCGGGTATGAAAAACTGTTTTTT.

The CDR3 sequence is CAISGETNYGYTF. Here the CDR3 DNA reads TGTGCCATCAGTGGAGAGACTAACTATGGCTACACCTTC. This chain links TRBV10-3 with TRBJ1-2, with D uncertain. V dropped 4 bases and J dropped 0 bases, with 6 bases sitting between them. CDR1 is ENHRY, CDR2 SYGVKD, per germline. The CDR3 is made up of 13 amino acids.

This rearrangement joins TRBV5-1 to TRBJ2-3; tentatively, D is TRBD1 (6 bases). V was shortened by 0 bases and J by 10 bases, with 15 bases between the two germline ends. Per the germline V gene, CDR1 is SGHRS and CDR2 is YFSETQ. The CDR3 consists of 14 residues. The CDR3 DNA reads TGCGCCAGCAGCTTGGACCCCGGGACAACCCCGCAGTATTTT. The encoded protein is CASSLDPGTTPQYF.

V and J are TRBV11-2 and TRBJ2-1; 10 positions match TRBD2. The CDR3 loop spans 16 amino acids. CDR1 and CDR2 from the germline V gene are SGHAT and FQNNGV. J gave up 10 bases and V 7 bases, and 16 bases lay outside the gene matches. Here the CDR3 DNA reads TGTGCCAGCACCTTTATCCCTAGCGGGGGTATAAGGGAGCAGTTCTTC. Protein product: CASTFIPSGGIREQFF.

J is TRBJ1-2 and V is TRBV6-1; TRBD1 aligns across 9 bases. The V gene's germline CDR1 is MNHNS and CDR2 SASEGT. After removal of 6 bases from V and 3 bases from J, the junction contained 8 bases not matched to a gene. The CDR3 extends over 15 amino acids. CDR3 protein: CASRAGTGKDYGYTF. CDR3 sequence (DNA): TGTGCCAGCAGGGCCGGGACAGGGAAAGACTATGGCTACACCTTC.

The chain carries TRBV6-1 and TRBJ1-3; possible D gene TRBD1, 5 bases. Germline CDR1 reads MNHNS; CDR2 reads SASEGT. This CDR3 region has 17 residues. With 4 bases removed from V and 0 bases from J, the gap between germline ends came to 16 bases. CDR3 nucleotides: TGTGCCAGCAGTGTATATGGAGGGGTGAGCTCTGGAAACACCATATATTTT. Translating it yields CASSVYGGVSSGNTIYF.

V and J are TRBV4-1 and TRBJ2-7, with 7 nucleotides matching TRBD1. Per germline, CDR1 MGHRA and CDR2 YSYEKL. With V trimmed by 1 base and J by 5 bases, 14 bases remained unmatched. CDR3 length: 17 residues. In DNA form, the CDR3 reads TGCGCCAGCAGCCAAGCTTTTCGTAAGGACAGGAACCACGAGCAGTACTTC. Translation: CASSQAFRKDRNHEQYF.

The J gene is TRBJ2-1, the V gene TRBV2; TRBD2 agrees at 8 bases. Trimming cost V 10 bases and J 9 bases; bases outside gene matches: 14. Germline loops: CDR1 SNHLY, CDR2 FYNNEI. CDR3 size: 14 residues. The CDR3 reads CATTGTRDGSEQFF. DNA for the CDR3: TGTGCCACAACCGGGACTAGGGACGGGAGTGAGCAGTTCTTC.

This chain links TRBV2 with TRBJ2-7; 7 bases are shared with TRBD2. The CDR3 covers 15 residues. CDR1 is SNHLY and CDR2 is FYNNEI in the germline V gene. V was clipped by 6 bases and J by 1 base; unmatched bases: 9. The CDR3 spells CASSRGGSLSYEQYF. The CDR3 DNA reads TGTGCCAGCAGCCGCGGCGGGAGCTTATCCTACGAGCAGTACTTC. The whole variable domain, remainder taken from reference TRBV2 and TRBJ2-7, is EPEVTQTPSHQVTQMGQEVILRCVPISNHLYFYWYRQILGQKVEFLVSFYNNEISEKSEIFDDQFSVERPDGSNFTLKIRSTKLEDSAMYFCASSRGGSLSYEQYFGPGTRLTVT.

CDR3 region: CASSLGGSSYNEQFF. CDR3 DNA: TGCGCCAGCAGCTTGGGGGGCAGCTCCTACAATGAGCAGTTCTTC. The gene calls are TRBV5-1 and TRBJ2-1; maybe TRBD1 (5 bases). The CDR3 loop spans 15 amino acids. The germline V and J ends were trimmed by 0 bases and 0 bases, with 7 bases remaining between them. From germline, CDR1 is SGHRS and CDR2 YFSETQ.

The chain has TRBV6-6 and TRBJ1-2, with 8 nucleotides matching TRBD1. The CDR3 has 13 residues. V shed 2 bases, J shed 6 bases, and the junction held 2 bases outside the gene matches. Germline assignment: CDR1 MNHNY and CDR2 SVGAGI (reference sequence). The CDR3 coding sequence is TGTGCCAGCAGTTACGAGACAGGGGATGGCTACACCTTC. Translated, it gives CASSYETGDGYTF.

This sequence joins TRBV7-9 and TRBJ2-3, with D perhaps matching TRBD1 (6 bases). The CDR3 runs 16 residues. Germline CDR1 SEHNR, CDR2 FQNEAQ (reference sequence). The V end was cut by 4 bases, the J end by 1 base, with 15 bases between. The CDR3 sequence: CASSSQGRARTDTQYF. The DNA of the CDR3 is TGTGCCAGCAGCTCCCAGGGGCGAGCCCGCACAGATACGCAGTATTTT. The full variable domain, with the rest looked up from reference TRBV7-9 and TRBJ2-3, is DTGVSQNPRHKITKRGQNVTFRCDPISEHNRLYWYRQTLGQGPEFLTYFQNEAQLEKSRLLSDRFSAERPKGSFSTLEIQRTEQGDSAMYLCASSSQGRARTDTQYFGPGTRLTVL.

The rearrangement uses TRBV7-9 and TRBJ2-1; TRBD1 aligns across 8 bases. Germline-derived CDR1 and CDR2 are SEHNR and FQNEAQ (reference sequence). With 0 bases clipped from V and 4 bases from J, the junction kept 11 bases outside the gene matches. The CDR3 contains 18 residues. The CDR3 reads CASSLARSDRVEYNEQFF. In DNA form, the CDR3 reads TGTGCCAGCAGCTTAGCGAGGTCGGACAGGGTTGAATACAATGAGCAGTTCTTC.

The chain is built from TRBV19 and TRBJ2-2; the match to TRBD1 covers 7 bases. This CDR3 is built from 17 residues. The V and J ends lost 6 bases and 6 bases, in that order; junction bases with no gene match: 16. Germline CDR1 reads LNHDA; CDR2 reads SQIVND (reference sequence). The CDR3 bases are TGTGCCAGTAGCCCGGTCGGACAGGCCGGAGGCGCCGGGGAGCTGTTTTTT. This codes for CASSPVGQAGGAGELFF. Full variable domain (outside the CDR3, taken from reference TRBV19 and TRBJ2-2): DGGITQSPKYLFRKEGQNVTLSCEQNLNHDAMYWYRQDPGQGLRLIYYSQIVNDFQKGDIAEGYSVSREKKESFPLTVTSAQKNPTAFYLCASSPVGQAGGAGELFFGEGSRLTVL.

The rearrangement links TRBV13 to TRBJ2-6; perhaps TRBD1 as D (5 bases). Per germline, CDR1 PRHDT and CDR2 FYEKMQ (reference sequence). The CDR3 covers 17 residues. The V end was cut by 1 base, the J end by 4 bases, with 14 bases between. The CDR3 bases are TGTGCCAGCAGCTTAGAGTCCCCAGGGATAGGGGCCAACGTCCTGACTTTC. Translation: CASSLESPGIGANVLTF.

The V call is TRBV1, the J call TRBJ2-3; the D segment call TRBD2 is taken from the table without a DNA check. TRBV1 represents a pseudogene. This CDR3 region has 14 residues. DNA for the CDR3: TGCACACGGTCTAGCGGGAGCTGCACAGATACGCAGTATTTT. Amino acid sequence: CTRSSGSCTDTQYF.

The CDR3 sequence is CASSRGLAGRTDTQYF. CDR3 in DNA: TGTGCCAGCAGTCGAGGACTAGCGGGGCGCACAGATACGCAGTATTTT. The chain combines TRBV6-6 with TRBJ2-3, with TRBD2 matching over 12 bases. The CDR3 totals 16 residues. CDR1 MNHNY and CDR2 SVGAGI come from the germline V gene (reference sequence). Trimming at V came to 5 bases and at J to 1 base, leaving 4 bases not matched to a gene.

The DNA for the CDR3 is TGTGCCAGCAGTTACGGTGCGGGGGGTGAGCAGTTCTTC. Translating it yields CASSYGAGGEQFF. This rearrangement joins TRBV6-6 to TRBJ2-1, with 8 positions matching TRBD2. Germline assignment: CDR1 MNHNY and CDR2 SVGAGI (reference sequence). The CDR3 extends over 13 amino acids. Trimming cost V 2 bases and J 9 bases; bases outside gene matches: 3.

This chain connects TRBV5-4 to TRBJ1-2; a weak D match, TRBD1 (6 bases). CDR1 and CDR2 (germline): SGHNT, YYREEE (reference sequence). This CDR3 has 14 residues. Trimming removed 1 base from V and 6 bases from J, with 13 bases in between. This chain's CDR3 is CASSLLQGKDGYTF. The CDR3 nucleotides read TGTGCCAGCAGCTTGCTTCAGGGGAAGGATGGCTACACCTTC.